These T cell receptor beta chains were read from a single sample in a study of CD4 T cells in relation to SARS-CoV-2 and coronaviruses. No antigens are known for them. Only in-frame clones appear in the TCRdb table, and some are missing; sequencing was by immunoSEQ multiplex PCR. The table has 8,500 to 13,000 clones, approximately 82% seen once; the top ten hold roughly a quarter. Sequencing input: CD4+ T cells from PBMCs, cultured in vitro. Every receptor here comes from a human donor in good health. Each CDR3 is given with its conserved first and last residue. D genes are given only for firm matches.

D gene,V gene,J gene,CDR3 length,CDR3 protein
-,TRBV4-3,TRBJ2-1,16,CASSQEEGFGYNEQFF
TRBD1,TRBV19,TRBJ2-6,17,CASSIPGGIAGANVLTF
-,TRBV6-5,TRBJ1-5,13,CASHFGGNQPQHF
-,TRBV11-2,TRBJ2-5,16,CASSRGGLKYQETQYF
-,TRBV7-2,TRBJ2-3,16,CASSYLAGLSADTQYF
-,TRBV19,TRBJ1-5,15,CASSPGGAENQPQHF
-,TRBV5-6,TRBJ2-1,16,CASSLALKQPYNEQFF
-,TRBV27,TRBJ1-2,13,CASSLRADYGYTF
TRBD1,TRBV6-5,TRBJ2-2,16,CASSFGQGINTGELFF
-,TRBV29-1,TRBJ2-1,14,CSVEDQDSYNEQFF
-,TRBV18,TRBJ1-1,14,CASSPGNLNTEAFF
-,TRBV7-8,TRBJ2-2,14,CASSLTSFTGELFF
TRBD1,TRBV10-3,TRBJ2-7,14,CAISPGQGANEQYF
-,TRBV4-3,TRBJ2-5,16,CASSQEVREVGETQYF
-,TRBV4-2,TRBJ2-7,14,CASSQEASLREQYF
TRBD2,TRBV10-3,TRBJ2-1,13,CATGLAGTDEQFF
-,TRBV7-9,TRBJ2-2,10,CALAGGELFF
-,TRBV30,TRBJ1-3,13,CATLRGSGNTIYF
TRBD1,TRBV25-1,TRBJ1-3,16,CASSFAGTGVGNTIYF
-,TRBV15,TRBJ2-1,14,CATSGGGDYNEQFF
-,TRBV21-1,TRBJ2-3,13,CASSKVYDGTQYF
-,TRBV2,TRBJ1-1,13,CASTWQPNTEAFF
TRBD2,TRBV4-2,TRBJ2-7,15,CASSQVEREVDEQYF
TRBD2,TRBV7-6,TRBJ2-1,15,CASSYTGGADNEQFF
-,TRBV4-3,TRBJ2-5,13,CASSQERRGLLYF
TRBD1,TRBV6-5,TRBJ2-2,15,CASTLFDRATGELFF
TRBD1,TRBV18,TRBJ1-2,14,CASSPSDRYYGYTF
TRBD2,TRBV5-1,TRBJ2-7,14,CASSGGLAAYEQYF
TRBD1,TRBV27,TRBJ2-7,14,CASSKNRGSIEQYF
-,TRBV10-3,TRBJ1-4,14,CAIKAGTNNEKLFF
-,TRBV6-5,TRBJ1-3,14,CASSRGGERNTIYF
-,TRBV11-3,TRBJ2-3,11,CASSSGDTQYF
TRBD1,TRBV7-2,TRBJ1-2,17,CASSYRTGSGSNYGYTF
-,TRBV9,TRBJ2-2,17,CASSVGWGRRNTGELFF
TRBD2,TRBV25-1,TRBJ2-7,15,CASSGPGWGGNEQYF
-,TRBV30,TRBJ1-1,14,CAWDDSSLNTEAFF
TRBD1,TRBV10-1,TRBJ1-2,15,CASSETGDGNYGYTF